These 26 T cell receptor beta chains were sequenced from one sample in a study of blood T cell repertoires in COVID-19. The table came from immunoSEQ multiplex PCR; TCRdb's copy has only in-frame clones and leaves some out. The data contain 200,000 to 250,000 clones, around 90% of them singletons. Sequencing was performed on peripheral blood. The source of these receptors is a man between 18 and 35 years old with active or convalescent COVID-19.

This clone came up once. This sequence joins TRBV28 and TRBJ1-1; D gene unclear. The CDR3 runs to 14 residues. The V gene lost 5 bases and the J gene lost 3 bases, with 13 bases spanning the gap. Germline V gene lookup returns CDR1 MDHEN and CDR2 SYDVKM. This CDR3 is CASSLAVGYTEAFF. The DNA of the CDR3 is TGTGCCAGCAGTCTAGCCGTTGGGTACACTGAAGCTTTCTTT.

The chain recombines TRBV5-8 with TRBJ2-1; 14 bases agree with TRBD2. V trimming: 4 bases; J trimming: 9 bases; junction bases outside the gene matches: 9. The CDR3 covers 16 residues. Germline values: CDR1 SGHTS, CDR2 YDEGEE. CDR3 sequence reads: CASSTRRTSGRSEQFF. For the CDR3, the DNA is TGTGCCAGCAGCACCCGGCGGACTAGCGGGAGGAGTGAGCAGTTCTTC.

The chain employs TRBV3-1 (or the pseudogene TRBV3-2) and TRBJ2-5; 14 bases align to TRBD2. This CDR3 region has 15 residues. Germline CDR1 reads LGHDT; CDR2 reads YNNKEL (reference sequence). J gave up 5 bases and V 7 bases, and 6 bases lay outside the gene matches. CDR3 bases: TGTGCCAGCACGGGACTAGCGGGAGTTGGGGAGACCCAGTACTTC. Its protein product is CASTGLAGVGETQYF.

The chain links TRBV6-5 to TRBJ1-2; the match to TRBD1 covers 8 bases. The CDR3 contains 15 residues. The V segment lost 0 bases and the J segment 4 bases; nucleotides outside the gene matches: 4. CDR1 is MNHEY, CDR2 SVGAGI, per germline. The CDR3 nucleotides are TGTGCCAGCAGTTACTCGACAGGGGCGTTCTATGGCTACACCTTC. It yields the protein CASSYSTGAFYGYTF.

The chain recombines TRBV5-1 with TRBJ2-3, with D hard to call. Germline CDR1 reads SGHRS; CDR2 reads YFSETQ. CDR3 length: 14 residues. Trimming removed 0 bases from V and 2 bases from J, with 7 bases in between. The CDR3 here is CASSLEGVTDTQYF. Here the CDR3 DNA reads TGCGCCAGCAGCTTGGAAGGAGTCACAGATACGCAGTATTTT.

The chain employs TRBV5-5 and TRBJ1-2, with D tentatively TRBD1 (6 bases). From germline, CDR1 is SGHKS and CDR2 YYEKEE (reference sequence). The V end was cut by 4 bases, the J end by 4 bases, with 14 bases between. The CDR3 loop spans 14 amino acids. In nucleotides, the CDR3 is TGTGCCAGCAGCCTTCATAAGGACAGCTATGGCTACACCTTC. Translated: CASSLHKDSYGYTF.

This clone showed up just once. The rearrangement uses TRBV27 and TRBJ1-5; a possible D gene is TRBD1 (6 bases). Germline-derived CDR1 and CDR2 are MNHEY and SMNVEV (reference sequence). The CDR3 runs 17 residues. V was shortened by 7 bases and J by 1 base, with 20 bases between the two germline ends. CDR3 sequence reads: CASNSHLGHLSNQPQHF. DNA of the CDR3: TGTGCCAGCAATTCCCATTTGGGACACTTAAGCAATCAGCCCCAGCATTTT.

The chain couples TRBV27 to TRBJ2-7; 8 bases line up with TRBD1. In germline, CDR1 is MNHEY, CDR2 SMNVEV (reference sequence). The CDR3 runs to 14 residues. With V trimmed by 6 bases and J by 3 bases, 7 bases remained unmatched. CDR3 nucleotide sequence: TGTGCCAGCAGCTATGCAGGGGGCGGCTACGAGCAGTACTTC. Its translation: CASSYAGGGYEQYF.

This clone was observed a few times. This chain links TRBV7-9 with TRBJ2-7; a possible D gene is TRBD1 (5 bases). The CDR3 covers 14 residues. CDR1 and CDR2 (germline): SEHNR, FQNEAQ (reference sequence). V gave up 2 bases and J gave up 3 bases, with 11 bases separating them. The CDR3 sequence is CASSLFPGNYEQYF. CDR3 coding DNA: TGTGCCAGCAGCTTATTCCCAGGGAACTACGAGCAGTACTTC.

DNA for the CDR3: TGTGCCAGCAGCCAAGAGTTCACAAAAATGAGCACAGATACGCAGTATTTT. Translating gives CASSQEFTKMSTDTQYF. The chain has TRBV4-2 and TRBJ2-3; D is ambiguous. V was pared by 0 bases and J by 0 bases, with 13 bases between. This CDR3 spans 17 amino acids. In germline, CDR1 is LGHNA, CDR2 YNFKEQ.

CDR3 sequence reads: CASSSGPAGEQYF. DNA for the CDR3: TGTGCCAGCAGCTCCGGCCCCGCGGGGGAGCAGTACTTC. The rearrangement joins TRBV7-2 to TRBJ2-7; the D gene is possibly TRBD2 (6 bases). This CDR3 is built from 13 residues. The germline gives CDR1 SGHTA, CDR2 FQGNSA. The V gene lost 4 bases and the J gene lost 7 bases, with 14 bases spanning the gap.

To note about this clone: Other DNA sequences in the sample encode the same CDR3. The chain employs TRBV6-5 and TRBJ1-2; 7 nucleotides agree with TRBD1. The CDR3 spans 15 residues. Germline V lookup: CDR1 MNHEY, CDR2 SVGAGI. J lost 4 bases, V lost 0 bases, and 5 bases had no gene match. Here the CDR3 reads CASSYSRDRVYGYTF. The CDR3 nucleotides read TGTGCCAGCAGTTACTCCCGGGACAGAGTCTATGGCTACACCTTC.

CDR3 DNA sequence: TGTGCCAGCAGCCAAGAAGCCTCATTTGGAAACACCATATATTTT. Its protein product is CASSQEASFGNTIYF. The chain employs TRBV4-2 and TRBJ1-3; D call uncertain. Germline-derived CDR1 and CDR2 are LGHNA and YNFKEQ. The ends were cut back, 0 bases at V and 3 bases at J, with 9 bases in the middle. The CDR3 spans 15 residues.

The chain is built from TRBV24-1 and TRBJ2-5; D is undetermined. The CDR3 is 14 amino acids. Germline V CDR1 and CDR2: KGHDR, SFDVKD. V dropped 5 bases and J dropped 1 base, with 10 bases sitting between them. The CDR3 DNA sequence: TGTGCCACCAGTGCCGGCGGATCCCAAGAGACCCAGTACTTC. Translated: CATSAGGSQETQYF.

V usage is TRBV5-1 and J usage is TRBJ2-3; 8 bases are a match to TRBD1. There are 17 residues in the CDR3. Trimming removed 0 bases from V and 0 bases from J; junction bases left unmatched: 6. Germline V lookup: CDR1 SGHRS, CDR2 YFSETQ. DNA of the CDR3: TGCGCCAGCAGCTTGGGACAGGGGAAATCTAGCACAGATACGCAGTATTTT. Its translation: CASSLGQGKSSTDTQYF.

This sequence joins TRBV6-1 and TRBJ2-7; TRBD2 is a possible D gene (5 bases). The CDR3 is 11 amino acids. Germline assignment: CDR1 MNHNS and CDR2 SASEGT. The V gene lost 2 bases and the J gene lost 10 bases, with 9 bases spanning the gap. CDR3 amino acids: CASSERGGQYF. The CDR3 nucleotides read TGTGCCAGCAGTGAACGAGGAGGACAGTACTTC.

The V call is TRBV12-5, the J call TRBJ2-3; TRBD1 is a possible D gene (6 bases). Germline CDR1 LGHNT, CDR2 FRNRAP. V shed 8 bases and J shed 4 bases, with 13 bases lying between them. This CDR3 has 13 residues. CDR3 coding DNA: TGTGCTAGTCAACAGGGATCGGCAGATACGCAGTATTTT. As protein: CASQQGSADTQYF.

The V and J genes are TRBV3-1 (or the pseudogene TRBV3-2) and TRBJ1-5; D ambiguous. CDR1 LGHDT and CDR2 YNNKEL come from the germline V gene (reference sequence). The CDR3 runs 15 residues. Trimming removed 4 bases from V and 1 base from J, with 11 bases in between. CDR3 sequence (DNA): TGTGCCAGCAGCCCACCGGGTCCGAGCAATCAGCCCCAGCATTTT. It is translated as CASSPPGPSNQPQHF.

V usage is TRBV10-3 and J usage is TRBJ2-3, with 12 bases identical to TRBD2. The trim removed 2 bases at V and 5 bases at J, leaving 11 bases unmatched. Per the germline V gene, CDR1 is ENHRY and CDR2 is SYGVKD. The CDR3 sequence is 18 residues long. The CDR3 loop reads CAISEGTLAGGRGDTQYF. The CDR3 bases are TGTGCCATCAGTGAGGGCACTCTAGCGGGAGGGCGGGGAGATACGCAGTATTTT.

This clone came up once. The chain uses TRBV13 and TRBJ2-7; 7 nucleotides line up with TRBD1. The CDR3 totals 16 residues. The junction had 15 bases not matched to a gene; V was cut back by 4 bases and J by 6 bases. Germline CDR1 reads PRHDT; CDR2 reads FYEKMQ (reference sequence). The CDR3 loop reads CASSSSTGRWVGEQYF. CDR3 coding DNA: TGTGCCAGCAGCTCCTCGACAGGGCGGTGGGTCGGCGAGCAGTACTTC.

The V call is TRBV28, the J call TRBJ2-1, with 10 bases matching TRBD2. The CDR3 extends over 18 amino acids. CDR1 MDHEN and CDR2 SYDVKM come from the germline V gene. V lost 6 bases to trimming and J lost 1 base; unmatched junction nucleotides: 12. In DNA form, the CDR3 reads TGTGCCAGCAGCCCTTCCCAACTAGCGGGGAAATCCTACAATGAGCAGTTCTTC. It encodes CASSPSQLAGKSYNEQFF.

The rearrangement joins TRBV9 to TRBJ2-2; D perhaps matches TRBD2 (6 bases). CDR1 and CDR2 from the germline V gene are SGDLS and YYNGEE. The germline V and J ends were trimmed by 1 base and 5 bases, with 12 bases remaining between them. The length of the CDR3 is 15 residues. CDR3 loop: CASSVPADYTGELFF. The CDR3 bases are TGTGCCAGCAGCGTACCAGCGGACTATACCGGGGAGCTGTTTTTT.

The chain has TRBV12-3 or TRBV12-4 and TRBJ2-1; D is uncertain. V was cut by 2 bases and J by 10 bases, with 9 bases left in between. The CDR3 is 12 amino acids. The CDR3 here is CASSLLVREQFF. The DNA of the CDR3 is TGTGCCAGCAGTTTACTGGTCCGGGAGCAGTTCTTC.

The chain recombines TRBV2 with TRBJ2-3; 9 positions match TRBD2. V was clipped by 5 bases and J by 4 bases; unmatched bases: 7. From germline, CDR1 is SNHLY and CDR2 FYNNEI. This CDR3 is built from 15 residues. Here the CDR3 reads CASSRGRAHPDTQYF. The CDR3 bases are TGTGCCAGCAGTCGCGGGAGGGCCCATCCAGATACGCAGTATTTT.

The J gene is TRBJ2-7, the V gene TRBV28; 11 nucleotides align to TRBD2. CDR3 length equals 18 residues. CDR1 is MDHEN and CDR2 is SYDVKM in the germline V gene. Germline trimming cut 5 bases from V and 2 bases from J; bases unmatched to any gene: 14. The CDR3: CASSPGLAGSGPPYEQYF. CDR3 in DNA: TGTGCCAGCAGTCCCGGACTAGCGGGCTCCGGTCCCCCCTACGAGCAGTACTTC.

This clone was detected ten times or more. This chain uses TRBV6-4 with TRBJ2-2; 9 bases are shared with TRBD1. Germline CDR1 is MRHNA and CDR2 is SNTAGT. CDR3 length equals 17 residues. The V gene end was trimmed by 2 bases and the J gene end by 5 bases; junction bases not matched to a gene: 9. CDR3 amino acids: CASSDGTGSMVTGELFF. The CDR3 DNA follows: TGTGCCAGCAGTGACGGGACAGGGAGTATGGTAACCGGGGAGCTGTTTTTT.